Below are 11 T cell receptor beta chains sequenced from a single sample in a study of blood T cell repertoires in COVID-19. Data came from immunoSEQ multiplex PCR; TCRdb stores just in-frame clones and leaves some out. Here the sample spans approximately 210,000 clones, about 90% being singletons. Sequencing used peripheral blood. Receptors were obtained from a man aged 25 to 40 with acute or convalescent COVID-19.

This clone appeared a few times. J is TRBJ2-7 and V is TRBV19, with D perhaps matching TRBD1 (6 bases). V dropped 3 bases and J dropped 5 bases, with 14 bases sitting between them. CDR1 and CDR2 (germline): LNHDA, SQIVND (reference sequence). The CDR3 runs 14 residues. The CDR3 sequence: CASSIRRGWHEQYF. As DNA, the CDR3 is TGTGCCAGTAGTATCCGCAGGGGATGGCACGAGCAGTACTTC.

This chain links TRBV29-1 with TRBJ2-6; a weak D match, TRBD2 (6 bases). This CDR3 is built from 16 residues. V was shortened by 7 bases and J by 2 bases, with 18 bases between the two germline ends. From germline, CDR1 is SQVTM and CDR2 ANQGSEA. The CDR3 protein is CSAPAYREAGANVLTF. CDR3 DNA sequence: TGCAGCGCCCCGGCTTATAGGGAGGCTGGGGCCAACGTCCTGACTTTC. The full variable domain, with the rest looked up from reference TRBV29-1 and TRBJ2-6, is SAVISQKPSRDICQRGTSLTIQCQVDSQVTMMFWYRQQPGQSLTLIATANQGSEATYESGFVIDKFPISRPNLTFSTLTVSNMSPEDSSIYLCSAPAYREAGANVLTFGAGSRLTVL.

This chain joins TRBV28 and TRBJ2-7, with 8 bases that match TRBD1. The CDR3 extends over 18 amino acids. CDR1 and CDR2 (germline): MDHEN, SYDVKM. The V segment lost 2 bases and the J segment 0 bases; nucleotides outside the gene matches: 12. CDR3 loop: CASSLPSRTGGLSYEQYF. The CDR3 coding sequence is TGTGCCAGCAGTTTACCCTCCCGAACAGGGGGACTCTCCTACGAGCAGTACTTC.

V is TRBV29-1 and J is TRBJ2-5; D is unclear. The V and J ends lost 7 bases and 5 bases respectively, with 11 bases between them. CDR1 SQVTM and CDR2 ANQGSEA come from the germline V gene. CDR3 length equals 11 residues. The CDR3 reads CSGLVRETQYF. The CDR3 DNA is TGCAGCGGCCTTGTACGGGAGACCCAGTACTTC.

The chain has TRBV28 and TRBJ1-1; 7 bases map to TRBD1. Per germline, CDR1 MDHEN and CDR2 SYDVKM. The CDR3 contains 12 residues. Germline trimming cut 7 bases from V and 11 bases from J; bases unmatched to any gene: 10. The CDR3 loop reads CASTQTGTEAFF. CDR3 DNA: TGTGCCAGCACCCAAACCGGGACAGAGGCTTTCTTT.

The CDR3 here is CASDRGSGELFF. The CDR3 nucleotides are TGTGCCAGCGACAGGGGGTCCGGGGAGCTGTTTTTT. The chain joins TRBV6-5 to TRBJ2-2; 9 positions match TRBD1. In germline, CDR1 is MNHEY, CDR2 SVGAGI. This CDR3 region has 12 residues. The ends lost 8 bases at V and 6 bases at J; junction bases unmatched: 1.

A single count supports this clone. This sequence joins TRBV29-1 and TRBJ2-1, with 11 positions matching TRBD2. Germline V gives CDR1 SQVTM, CDR2 ANQGSEA. There are 13 residues in the CDR3. Trimming cost V 8 bases and J 3 bases; bases outside gene matches: 3. The CDR3 DNA reads TGCAGCTCTCTAGCGGGGGGCTACAATGAGCAGTTCTTC. It codes for CSSLAGGYNEQFF.

The V and J genes are TRBV11-2 and TRBJ2-1; 7 bases map to TRBD1. The CDR3 extends over 13 amino acids. Trimming took 5 bases from V and 9 from J; bases not matched to a gene: 7. CDR1 SGHAT and CDR2 FQNNGV come from the germline V gene. This CDR3 is CASSPRQGGEQFF. As DNA, the CDR3 is TGTGCCAGCAGCCCTCGACAGGGCGGTGAGCAGTTCTTC. Using reference TRBV11-2 and TRBJ2-1 for the parts outside the CDR3, the full variable domain is EAGVAQSPRYKIIEKRQSVAFWCNPISGHATLYWYQQILGQGPKLLIQFQNNGVVDDSQLPKDRFSAERLKGVDSTLKIQPAKLEDSAVYLCASSPRQGGEQFFGPGTRLTVL.

This CDR3 is CATSGEAGITGELFF. Written as DNA, the CDR3 is TGTGCCACCAGCGGGGAAGCGGGGATCACCGGGGAGCTGTTTTTT. The V call is TRBV15, the J call TRBJ2-2; TRBD2 matches 7 bases. CDR1 and CDR2 from the germline V gene are LNHNV and YYDKDF (reference sequence). The CDR3 extends over 15 amino acids. The V segment lost 5 bases and the J segment 4 bases; nucleotides outside the gene matches: 7.

The gene calls are TRBV24-1 and TRBJ2-1, with 8 nucleotides matching TRBD2. J gave up 0 bases and V 5 bases, and 14 bases lay outside the gene matches. This CDR3 is built from 19 residues. CDR1 and CDR2 (germline): KGHDR, SFDVKD. The CDR3 DNA reads as TGTGCCACCAGTGCCCTGACCGGGAGGGCTCTAAGCTCCTACAATGAGCAGTTCTTC. It translates to CATSALTGRALSSYNEQFF.

The chain uses TRBV4-1 and TRBJ2-2; 11 bases line up with TRBD2. This CDR3 has 16 amino acids. Germline V gene lookup returns CDR1 MGHRA and CDR2 YSYEKL. V shed 2 bases and J 7 bases; nucleotides not matched to a gene: 6. The CDR3 loop reads CASSQPGLAEIGELFF. Here the CDR3 DNA reads TGCGCCAGCAGCCAACCGGGACTAGCGGAGATCGGGGAGCTGTTTTTT.